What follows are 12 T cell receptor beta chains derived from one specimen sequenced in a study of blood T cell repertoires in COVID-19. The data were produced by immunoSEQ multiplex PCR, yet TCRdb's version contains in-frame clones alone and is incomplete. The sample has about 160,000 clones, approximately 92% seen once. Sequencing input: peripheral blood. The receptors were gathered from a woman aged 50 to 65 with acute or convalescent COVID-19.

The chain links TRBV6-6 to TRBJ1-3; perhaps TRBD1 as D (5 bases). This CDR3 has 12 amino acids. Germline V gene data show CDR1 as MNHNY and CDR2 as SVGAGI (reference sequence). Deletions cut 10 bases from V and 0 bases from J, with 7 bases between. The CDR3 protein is CATGDSGNTIYF. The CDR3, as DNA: TGTGCCACGGGGGACTCTGGAAACACCATATATTTT.

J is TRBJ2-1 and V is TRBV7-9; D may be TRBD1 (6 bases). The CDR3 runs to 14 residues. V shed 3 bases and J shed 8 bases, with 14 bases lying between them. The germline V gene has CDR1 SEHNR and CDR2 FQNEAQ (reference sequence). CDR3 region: CASSLGASAHEQFF. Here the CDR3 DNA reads TGTGCCAGCAGCTTGGGGGCTAGTGCCCATGAGCAGTTCTTC.

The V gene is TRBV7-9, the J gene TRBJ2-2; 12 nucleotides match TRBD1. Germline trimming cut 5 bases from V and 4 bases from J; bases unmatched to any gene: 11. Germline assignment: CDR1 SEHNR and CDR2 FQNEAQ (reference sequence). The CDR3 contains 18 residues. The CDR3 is CASSTLRGTGGITGELFF. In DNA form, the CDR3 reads TGTGCCAGCAGCACGCTTAGGGGGACAGGGGGCATCACCGGGGAGCTGTTTTTT.

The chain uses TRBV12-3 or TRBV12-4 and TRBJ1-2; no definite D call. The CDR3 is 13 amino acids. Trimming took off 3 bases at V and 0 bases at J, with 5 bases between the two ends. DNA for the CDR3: TGTGCCAGCAGTTTCGCGGCTAACTATGGCTACACCTTC. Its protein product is CASSFAANYGYTF.

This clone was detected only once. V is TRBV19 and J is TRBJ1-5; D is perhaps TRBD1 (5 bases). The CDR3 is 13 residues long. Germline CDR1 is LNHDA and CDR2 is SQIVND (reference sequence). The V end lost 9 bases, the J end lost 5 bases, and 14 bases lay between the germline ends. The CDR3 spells CASGRGDYQPQHF. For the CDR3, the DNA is TGTGCCAGCGGCCGGGGGGATTATCAGCCCCAGCATTTT.

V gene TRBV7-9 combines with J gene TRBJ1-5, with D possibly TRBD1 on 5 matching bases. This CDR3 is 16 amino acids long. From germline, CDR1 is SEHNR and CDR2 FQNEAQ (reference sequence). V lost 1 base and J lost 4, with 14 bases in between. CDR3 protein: CASSLGEVGGNQPQHF. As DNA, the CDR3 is TGTGCCAGCAGCTTAGGCGAGGTCGGGGGTAATCAGCCCCAGCATTTT.

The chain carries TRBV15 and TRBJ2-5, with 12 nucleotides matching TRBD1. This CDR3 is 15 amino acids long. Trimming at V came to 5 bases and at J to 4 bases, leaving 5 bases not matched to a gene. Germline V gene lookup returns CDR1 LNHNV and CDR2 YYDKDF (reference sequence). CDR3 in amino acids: CATSQRDRGLETQYF. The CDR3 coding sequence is TGTGCCACCAGCCAACGGGACAGGGGGCTAGAGACCCAGTACTTC.

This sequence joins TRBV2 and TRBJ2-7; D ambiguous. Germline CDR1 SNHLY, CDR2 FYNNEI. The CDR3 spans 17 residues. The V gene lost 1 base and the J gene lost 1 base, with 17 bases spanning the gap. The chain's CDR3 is CASSEDTNPPVSYEQYF. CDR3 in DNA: TGTGCCAGCAGTGAAGATACTAACCCTCCCGTATCCTACGAGCAGTACTTC.

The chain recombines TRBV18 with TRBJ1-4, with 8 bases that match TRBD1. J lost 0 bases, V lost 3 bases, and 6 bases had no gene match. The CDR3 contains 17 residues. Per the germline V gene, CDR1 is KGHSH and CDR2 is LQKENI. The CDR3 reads CASSPGQVLSTNEKLFF. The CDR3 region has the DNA TGTGCCAGCTCACCGGGACAGGTCCTATCAACTAATGAAAAACTGTTTTTT. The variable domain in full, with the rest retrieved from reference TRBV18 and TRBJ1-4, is NAGVMQNPRHLVRRRGQEARLRCSPMKGHSHVYWYRQLPEEGLKFMVYLQKENIIDESGMPKERFSAEFPKEGPSILRIQQVVRGDSAAYFCASSPGQVLSTNEKLFFGSGTQLSVL.

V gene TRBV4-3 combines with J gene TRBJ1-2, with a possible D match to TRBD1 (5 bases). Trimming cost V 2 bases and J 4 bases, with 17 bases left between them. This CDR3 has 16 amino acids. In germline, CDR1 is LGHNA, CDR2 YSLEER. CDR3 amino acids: CASSQTPGGEGYGYTF. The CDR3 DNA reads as TGCGCCAGCAGCCAAACCCCGGGGGGGGAAGGCTATGGCTACACCTTC.

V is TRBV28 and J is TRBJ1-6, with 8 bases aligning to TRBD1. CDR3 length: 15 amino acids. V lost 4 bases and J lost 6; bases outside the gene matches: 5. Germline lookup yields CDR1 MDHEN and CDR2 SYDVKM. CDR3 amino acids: CASSSAGQVNSPLHF. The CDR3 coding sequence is TGTGCCAGCAGTTCCGCGGGACAGGTTAATTCACCCCTCCACTTT.

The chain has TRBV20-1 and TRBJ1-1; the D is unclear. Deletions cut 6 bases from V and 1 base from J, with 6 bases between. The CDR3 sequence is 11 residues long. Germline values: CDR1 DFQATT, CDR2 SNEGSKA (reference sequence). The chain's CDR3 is CSALRNTEAFF. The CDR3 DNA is TGCAGTGCCCTGAGGAACACTGAAGCTTTCTTT.